Listed below are T cell receptor beta chains from one sample, sequenced in a study of CD8 T cells in ankylosing spondylitis. One entry per CDR3 protein, called by TCRdb with MiXCR from the 5' RACE reads. The sample lists 180,000 or so distinct CDR3 sequences, around 10% occurring once. Input material: blood, either unsorted or a sorted T cell fraction (not recorded which). These receptors were taken from a male donor with ankylosing spondylitis or in good health (not recorded which). Each CDR3 is given without its conserved first and last residue. A D gene is named only where the DNA matches it firmly.

v_call	j_call	d_call	cdr3_aa
TRBV10-3	TRBJ2-1	TRBD2	AISGNLAGEDEQF
TRBV5-1	TRBJ2-7	TRBD2	ASSLAGAHEQY
TRBV27	TRBJ2-3	.	ASSFLTGTDTQY
TRBV7-6	TRBJ2-7	TRBD1	ASSLDPTGGEQY
TRBV5-1	TRBJ2-7	.	ASSLGRSNYEQY
TRBV5-1	TRBJ2-7	TRBD2	ASSLTSGRPLEQY
TRBV9	TRBJ2-2	TRBD2	ASSVVPIAGGNTGELF
TRBV2	TRBJ2-1	.	ASSEVLVGSGVNEQF
TRBV20-1	TRBJ1-5	.	SAREGRAVNQPQH
TRBV6-1	TRBJ2-5	TRBD2	ASSRLAGASETQY
TRBV20-1	TRBJ2-1	.	SARDFGTRPIQF
TRBV7-9	TRBJ1-1	.	ASSLNGSPNTEAF
TRBV5-1	TRBJ2-7	TRBD1	ASTRDSHYEQY
TRBV9	TRBJ2-3	TRBD2	ASSVEASGGDTDTQY
TRBV7-2	TRBJ2-3	.	ASSVRSSGTDTQY
TRBV7-7	TRBJ2-1	.	ASSPRSASSGEQF
TRBV15	TRBJ2-7	.	ATSRDFSSEQY
TRBV5-1	TRBJ2-3	TRBD1	ASSHPGQGATDTQY
TRBV12-3/TRBV12-4	TRBJ1-5	TRBD1	ASTLSTGDGQPQH
TRBV11-2	TRBJ2-5	.	ASSLGVSQETQY
TRBV12-3/TRBV12-4	TRBJ2-4	.	ASSPQGARIQY
TRBV9	TRBJ2-5	.	ASSVRVGGETQY
TRBV11-2	TRBJ2-5	.	ASSLFEETQY
TRBV20-1	TRBJ2-3	TRBD2	SAAAGGADTQY
TRBV29-1	TRBJ2-1	TRBD1	LTGAGNEQF
TRBV6-2/TRBV6-3	TRBJ2-7	.	ASSSPGPPGGQY
TRBV5-1	TRBJ2-1	TRBD1	ASSLDGQGHNEQF
TRBV20-1	TRBJ1-1	TRBD1	SALPPQGMGTEAF
TRBV5-1	TRBJ1-4	.	ASSFLDNGDEKLF
TRBV27	TRBJ2-7	TRBD2	ASSPRGLARDEQY
TRBV21-1	TRBJ2-7	.	ASSKGGRPYEQY
TRBV5-1	TRBJ1-1	.	ASSLSEGPEAF
TRBV6-2/TRBV6-3	TRBJ2-7	.	ASSYSSALYFEQY
TRBV12-3/TRBV12-4	TRBJ1-1	.	ASSLHLNTEAF
TRBV12-3/TRBV12-4	TRBJ1-5	TRBD1	ASRRGTESNQPQH
TRBV20-1	TRBJ1-6	.	SARTDGTLNSPLH
TRBV7-2	TRBJ2-7	.	ASSFELRQY
TRBV27	TRBJ2-3	TRBD2	ANSPGTSGKDTQY
TRBV11-2	TRBJ1-5	TRBD1	ASSPVGQGGSSTNQPQH
TRBV12-3/TRBV12-4	TRBJ2-1	TRBD2	ASSPSSSGRQF
TRBV29-1	TRBJ1-2	.	SVRPTGYGYT
TRBV5-1	TRBJ2-7	TRBD1	ASSQGRDRGAEQY
TRBV3-1	TRBJ2-1	TRBD2	ASSLPRISGRPNEQF
TRBV4-1	TRBJ2-5	.	ASSQEQIGNQETQY
TRBV28	TRBJ1-1	TRBD1	ASSLTRGVGTEAF
TRBV11-3	TRBJ1-2	.	ASSGGAGANYGYT
TRBV5-5	TRBJ1-2	TRBD1	ASSVDRARGYT
TRBV4-1	TRBJ1-4	TRBD1	ASSQDYGTDPRLF
TRBV5-1	TRBJ1-2	.	ASMIGPVRGYT
TRBV20-1	TRBJ2-2	TRBD2	SAKTSGAPNTGELF
TRBV12-3/TRBV12-4	TRBJ1-1	.	ASSLAEDTEAF
TRBV18	TRBJ2-3	.	ASSPLISTDTQY
TRBV27	TRBJ2-2	.	ASSLIRGTGELF
TRBV5-6	TRBJ1-5	.	ASSLWGNGRQPQH
TRBV5-1	TRBJ2-2	.	ASSLEGVATGELF